Sequencing of this T cell receptor beta chain was carried out in a study of T-cell memory formation after mild COVID-19. Germline CDR1 is SGHTA and CDR2 is FQGTGA. CDR3 length: 12 amino acids. Trimming shortened V by 3 bases and J by 4 bases, and 5 bases separated the two germline ends. TCRdb re-called the 5' RACE reads with MiXCR, one entry per CDR3 protein. The sample contains almost 350,000 distinct CDR3 sequences, roughly 19% of which appear only once. General study results and limits: SARS-CoV-2 specificity of second-wave clones peaking day 37 was unconfirmed. Pre-infection memory carried some responding clones, suggesting that cross-reactive memory joined.

This clonotype was found a few times. What it recognizes is unknown. This chain connects TRBV7-3 to TRBJ2-3; D gene uncertain. Specimen: PBMCs or a T cell subset sorted from them (not recorded which). The sequence was collected from a man aged 18 to 29 who had mild COVID-19 (a few samples of this study predate the infection). Cell type and time point are not known. The CDR3: CASSFDSDTQYF. CDR3 nucleotides: TGTGCCAGCAGCTTTGACTCAGATACGCAGTATTTT.